The 25 T cell receptor beta chains in this list originate from one sample, sequenced in a study of shared clonotypes between healthy human individuals. Clones were read by immunoSEQ multiplex PCR, and TCRdb kept only the in-frame ones, dropping some. Among 1,500,000 or so clones listed, around 97% were seen once. The sample comprised naive CD4+ T cells sorted from blood. Subset meaning: CD45RA+ positively selected. Source of these receptors: a man younger than 45 in good health.

For this clone: The junction and the germline gene differ at one end; a read error may be behind it. This CDR3 is also generated by other DNA sequences in the sample. This chain uses TRBV18 with TRBJ1-3; 7 bases align to TRBD1. The germline CDR1 and CDR2 sequences are KGHSH and LQKENI. The CDR3 sequence is 15 residues long. CDR3 sequence: CASSPQGSSGNTIYF. CDR3 nucleotides: TGTGCCAGCTCCCCACAGGGGAGCTCTGGAAACACCATATATTTT.

The chain couples TRBV7-2 to TRBJ2-1; 7 nucleotides align to TRBD2. CDR3 length equals 15 residues. Trimming at V came to 6 bases and at J to 2 bases, leaving 7 bases not matched to a gene. Germline CDR1 reads SGHTA; CDR2 reads FQGNSA. The CDR3 loop reads CASSPLAVAYNEQFF. The CDR3 bases are TGTGCCAGCAGTCCTCTAGCGGTGGCCTACAATGAGCAGTTCTTC. Full variable domain (rest looked up from reference TRBV7-2 and TRBJ2-1): GAGVSQSPSNKVTEKGKDVELRCDPISGHTALYWYRQSLGQGLEFLIYFQGNSAPDKSGLPSDRFSAERTGGSVSTLTIQRTQQEDSAVYLCASSPLAVAYNEQFFGPGTRLTVL.

V gene TRBV28 combines with J gene TRBJ1-5, with D uncertain. Per germline, CDR1 MDHEN and CDR2 SYDVKM. The CDR3 is 14 amino acids. Deletions cut 8 bases from V and 4 bases from J, with 15 bases between. CDR3: CASHPNPTNQPQHF. The CDR3 coding sequence is TGTGCCAGCCATCCGAACCCGACGAATCAGCCCCAGCATTTT.

V is TRBV9 and J is TRBJ2-1; D ambiguous. The CDR3 has 15 amino acids. Trimming removed 0 bases at V and 6 bases at J, with 13 bases between. Germline CDR1 and CDR2: SGDLS and YYNGEE. CDR3 in amino acids: CASSVGGPSVNEQFF. The CDR3 coding sequence is TGTGCCAGCAGCGTAGGAGGACCTTCGGTCAATGAGCAGTTCTTC.

J is TRBJ1-5 and V is TRBV18, with a weak D call TRBD1 (6 bases). The V and J ends lost 3 bases and 6 bases respectively, with 12 bases between them. The length of the CDR3 is 14 residues. The germline gives CDR1 KGHSH, CDR2 LQKENI. The chain's CDR3 is CASSPRGRGQPQHF. In DNA form, the CDR3 reads TGTGCCAGCTCACCCCGGGGGCGCGGTCAGCCCCAGCATTTT.

This clone was counted a single time. This sequence joins TRBV6-5 and TRBJ2-7, with TRBD1 identical over 8 bases. This CDR3 has 14 residues. Germline values: CDR1 MNHEY, CDR2 SVGAGI. The CDR3 here is CASQGAFVSGEQYF. CDR3 nucleotides: TGTGCGTCGCAGGGGGCGTTCGTATCCGGCGAGCAGTACTTC.

V is TRBV2 and J is TRBJ2-2; D is tentatively TRBD1 or TRBD2 (5 bases each). V shed 6 bases and J shed 0 bases, with 17 bases lying between them. Germline loops: CDR1 SNHLY, CDR2 FYNNEI. The CDR3 is made up of 17 amino acids. The CDR3 DNA sequence: TGTGCCAGCAGGGACCCCCCGGGACGGTCGAACACCGGGGAGCTGTTTTTT. Translating gives CASRDPPGRSNTGELFF.

The V gene is TRBV14, the J gene TRBJ2-5; 8 bases are a match to TRBD1. This CDR3 is 15 amino acids long. The germline gives CDR1 SGHDN, CDR2 FVKESK. Trimming cost V 1 base and J 2 bases; bases outside gene matches: 3. The CDR3 loop reads CASSQVTGGQETQYF. The DNA for the CDR3 is TGTGCCAGCAGCCAAGTCACAGGGGGGCAAGAGACCCAGTACTTC.

V gene TRBV18 combines with J gene TRBJ1-5, with D unclear. V lost 3 bases and J lost 6, with 21 bases in between. The CDR3 runs 17 residues. Germline values: CDR1 KGHSH, CDR2 LQKENI. In nucleotides, the CDR3 is TGTGCCAGCTCACCGGGGTCCCCGGCCTTACGCAGTCAGCCCCAGCATTTT. Protein sequence: CASSPGSPALRSQPQHF.

This chain uses TRBV6-1 with TRBJ2-1; 7 bases agree with TRBD2. The CDR3 runs to 15 residues. J was trimmed by 5 bases and V by 7 bases; bases with no gene match: 11. Germline assignment: CDR1 MNHNS and CDR2 SASEGT. The CDR3 nucleotides are TGTGCCAGCACACCCTTAGCGGGCTTACACAATGAGCAGTTCTTC. Residues: CASTPLAGLHNEQFF.

The rearrangement links TRBV27 to TRBJ2-3; perhaps TRBD2 as D (6 bases). Trimming stripped 6 bases from V and 2 bases from J, with 15 bases between. There are 15 residues in the CDR3. Germline values: CDR1 MNHEY, CDR2 SMNVEV (reference sequence). The CDR3 spells CASRRAGPDTDTQYF. The CDR3 bases are TGTGCCAGCAGACGGGCGGGACCAGACACAGATACGCAGTATTTT.

This clone was recorded many times. The chain joins TRBV25-1 to TRBJ1-2; no clear D. Germline V gene data show CDR1 as MGHDK and CDR2 as SYGVNS. This CDR3 has 11 amino acids. V was clipped by 7 bases and J by 8 bases, with 11 bases between them. As DNA, the CDR3 is TGTGCCAGCACGAAGGGAGGAGGCTACACCTTC. This translates into CASTKGGGYTF.

V and J are TRBV29-1 and TRBJ2-1, with 11 bases matching TRBD2. The V and J ends lost 2 bases and 2 bases, in that order; junction bases with no gene match: 8. The CDR3 sequence is 17 residues long. Germline CDR1 reads SQVTM; CDR2 reads ANQGSEA. The CDR3: CSVEKYSGRAAYNEQFF. DNA of the CDR3: TGCAGCGTTGAAAAGTATAGCGGGAGGGCCGCCTACAATGAGCAGTTCTTC.

This clone has only a few counts. The CDR3: CASSEVRLADYNEQFF. The CDR3 nucleotides read TGCGCCAGCAGTGAGGTCCGGCTAGCAGATTACAATGAGCAGTTCTTC. V usage is TRBV10-1 and J usage is TRBJ2-1, with D possibly being TRBD2 (5 bases). The CDR3 contains 16 residues. Germline CDR1 is WNHNN and CDR2 is SYGVQD (reference sequence). Trimming left V 2 bases short and J 4 bases short, with 15 bases between.

The chain links TRBV19 to TRBJ2-7, with TRBD2 matching 13 bases. The CDR3 runs to 13 residues. Germline lookup yields CDR1 LNHDA and CDR2 SQIVND (reference sequence). Germline trimming cut 10 bases from V and 7 bases from J; bases unmatched to any gene: 7. The CDR3 nucleotides are TGTGCCACCCAGGGACTAGCGGGACAAGAGCAGTACTTC. As protein: CATQGLAGQEQYF.

The chain uses TRBV2 and TRBJ2-7; TRBD1 matches at 9 bases. The CDR3 totals 13 residues. V shed 5 bases and J 3 bases; nucleotides not matched to a gene: 2. CDR1 is SNHLY, CDR2 FYNNEI, per germline. The CDR3 DNA is TGTGCCAGCAGTCGGGACAGGGTCTACGAGCAGTACTTC. Residues: CASSRDRVYEQYF.

V and J are TRBV6-1 and TRBJ2-1, with D perhaps TRBD2 (5 bases). Germline values: CDR1 MNHNS, CDR2 SASEGT. The V end was cut by 5 bases, the J end by 3 bases, with 8 bases between. This CDR3 is 13 amino acids long. CDR3 coding DNA: TGTGCCAGCAGTACCCGGGGCTACAATGAGCAGTTCTTC. Protein: CASSTRGYNEQFF.

This clone was seen more than once but under ten times. The sample has other DNA sequences that encode this CDR3 too. V gene TRBV19 combines with J gene TRBJ2-7, with D possibly TRBD1 on 5 matching bases. The CDR3 runs 13 residues. The germline CDR1 and CDR2 sequences are LNHDA and SQIVND (reference sequence). Deletions cut 6 bases from V and 1 base from J, with 10 bases between. CDR3: CASSRQGSYEQYF. The CDR3 DNA reads as TGTGCCAGTAGCCGCCAGGGTTCCTACGAGCAGTACTTC. Together with reference TRBV19 and TRBJ2-7, the CDR3 gives the full variable domain: DGGITQSPKYLFRKEGQNVTLSCEQNLNHDAMYWYRQDPGQGLRLIYYSQIVNDFQKGDIAEGYSVSREKKESFPLTVTSAQKNPTAFYLCASSRQGSYEQYFGPGTRLTVT.

The chain links TRBV28 to TRBJ2-7, with TRBD2 identical over 7 bases. This CDR3 has 14 amino acids. From germline, CDR1 is MDHEN and CDR2 SYDVKM. V was pared by 7 bases and J by 7 bases, with 13 bases of the junction left unmatched. The CDR3 DNA is TGTGCCAGCACCCCCGGGACTAACCCCTGGGAGCAGTACTTC. It translates to CASTPGTNPWEQYF.

The chain uses TRBV5-1 and TRBJ1-2, with D perhaps matching TRBD1 (5 bases). V lost 0 bases, J lost 4 bases, and 10 bases lay in between. The CDR3 loop spans 14 amino acids. Germline V gene lookup returns CDR1 SGHRS and CDR2 YFSETQ. The CDR3 is CASSLGGTVYGYTF. CDR3 DNA: TGCGCCAGCAGCTTGGGGGGGACCGTCTATGGCTACACCTTC. The full variable domain, with the rest looked up from reference TRBV5-1 and TRBJ1-2, is KAGVTQTPRYLIKTRGQQVTLSCSPISGHRSVSWYQQTPGQGLQFLFEYFSETQRNKGNFPGRFSGRQFSNSRSEMNVSTLELGDSALYLCASSLGGTVYGYTFGSGTRLTVV.

This chain connects TRBV19 to TRBJ2-2; D possibly corresponds to TRBD2 (5 bases). The CDR3 loop spans 12 amino acids. CDR1 and CDR2 from the germline V gene are LNHDA and SQIVND (reference sequence). The V end was cut by 9 bases, the J end by 5 bases, with 10 bases between. In DNA form, the CDR3 reads TGTGCCAGCCGGGGTGCGACCGGGGAGCTGTTTTTT. This sequence encodes CASRGATGELFF.

The rearrangement uses TRBV29-1 and TRBJ2-3; 10 bases agree with TRBD2. This CDR3 has 15 amino acids. CDR1 is SQVTM and CDR2 is ANQGSEA in the germline V gene. V gave up 5 bases and J gave up 0 bases; unmatched junction bases: 5. As DNA, the CDR3 is TGCAGCGTTAGACTAGCGGGTACTAGCACAGATACGCAGTATTTT. This encodes CSVRLAGTSTDTQYF.

The V call is TRBV15, the J call TRBJ1-3; D possibly corresponds to TRBD1 (5 bases). Trimming removed 0 bases from V and 0 bases from J, with 15 bases in between. The CDR3 totals 18 residues. Germline values: CDR1 LNHNV, CDR2 YYDKDF (reference sequence). The DNA for the CDR3 is TGTGCCACCAGCAGAGATCTTGACAGTCCGAGCTCTGGAAACACCATATATTTT. The encoded protein is CATSRDLDSPSSGNTIYF.

V usage is TRBV11-2 and J usage is TRBJ2-4, with D possibly matching TRBD1 (5 bases). Trimming took off 1 base at V and 4 bases at J, with 5 bases between the two ends. This CDR3 has 13 amino acids. CDR1 is SGHAT and CDR2 is FQNNGV in the germline V gene. CDR3 nucleotide sequence: TGTGCCAGCAGCTTAGGACAGAAAAACATTCAGTACTTC. Translating gives CASSLGQKNIQYF.

The chain has TRBV12-2 and TRBJ2-7; the table's D gene call, TRBD2, was not cross checked with the DNA. TRBV12-2 is labeled a pseudogene. This CDR3 is 15 amino acids long. The CDR3 here is CASRQQRADSYEQYF. The DNA of the CDR3 is TGTGCAAGTCGACAACAGAGAGCGGACTCCTACGAGCAGTACTTC.